The 25 T cell receptor beta chains below were found in one sample sequenced in a study of blood T cell repertoires in COVID-19. The assay was immunoSEQ multiplex PCR, and TCRdb's table has in-frame clones only and misses some. Here the sample spans 200,000 to 250,000 clones, approximately 81% being singletons. The material sequenced was peripheral blood. These receptors were taken from a woman in her sixties who had recovered from COVID-19.

The chain has TRBV7-9 and TRBJ2-7, with 8 bases matching TRBD1. The CDR3 is 14 residues long. Germline CDR1 and CDR2: SEHNR and FQNEAQ (reference sequence). V shed 6 bases, J shed 0 bases, and the junction held 4 bases outside the gene matches. This CDR3 is CASRKGQGSYEQYF. CDR3 DNA sequence: TGTGCCAGCAGGAAAGGACAGGGCTCCTACGAGCAGTACTTC.

The rearrangement uses TRBV7-6 and TRBJ1-3, with TRBD1 as a possible D gene (5 bases). The CDR3 loop spans 17 amino acids. Trimming removed 1 base from V and 0 bases from J, with 13 bases in between. In germline, CDR1 is SGHVS, CDR2 FNYEAQ. The CDR3 DNA sequence: TGTGCCAGCAGCTTAGATGGGCAGGGTGCCTCTGGAAACACCATATATTTT. It is translated as CASSLDGQGASGNTIYF.

The J gene is TRBJ1-3, the V gene TRBV5-4, with a tentative D call TRBD1 (6 bases). Germline CDR1 SGHNT, CDR2 YYREEE (reference sequence). This CDR3 contains 16 residues. V was trimmed by 4 bases and J by 3 bases, leaving 17 bases between them. The CDR3: CASSLLTGTHGNTIYF. The CDR3, as DNA: TGTGCCAGCAGCCTCCTGACAGGCACGCATGGAAACACCATATATTTT. The complete variable domain, with remaining parts taken from reference TRBV5-4 and TRBJ1-3, reads ETGVTQSPTHLIKTRGQQVTLRCSSQSGHNTVSWYQQALGQGPQFIFQYYREEENGRGNFPPRFSGLQFPNYSSELNVNALELDDSALYLCASSLLTGTHGNTIYFGEGSWLTVV.

The V gene is TRBV11-2, the J gene TRBJ2-7, with TRBD2 matching over 9 bases. The junction had 4 bases not matched to a gene; V was cut back by 2 bases and J by 2 bases. This CDR3 comprises 15 residues. Germline assignment: CDR1 SGHAT and CDR2 FQNNGV. CDR3 in amino acids: CASSLRLAGTYEQYF. DNA of the CDR3: TGTGCCAGCAGCTTACGGCTAGCGGGGACCTACGAGCAGTACTTC. Drawing the rest from reference TRBV11-2 and TRBJ2-7, the complete variable domain is EAGVAQSPRYKIIEKRQSVAFWCNPISGHATLYWYQQILGQGPKLLIQFQNNGVVDDSQLPKDRFSAERLKGVDSTLKIQPAKLEDSAVYLCASSLRLAGTYEQYFGPGTRLTVT.

The chain has TRBV19 and TRBJ2-1; tentative D call: TRBD2 (6 bases). This CDR3 spans 14 amino acids. The V gene lost 5 bases and the J gene lost 5 bases, with 13 bases spanning the gap. Germline CDR1 LNHDA, CDR2 SQIVND (reference sequence). CDR3: CASSFGTRNNEQFF. For the CDR3, the DNA is TGTGCCAGTAGTTTCGGGACTCGCAACAATGAGCAGTTCTTC.

This CDR3 reads CASSSYRYYEQYF. For the CDR3, the DNA is TGTGCCAGCAGCTCGTACAGGTACTACGAGCAGTACTTC. This rearrangement joins TRBV7-2 to TRBJ2-7; D is perhaps TRBD1 (5 bases). V shed 4 bases and J shed 3 bases, with 10 bases lying between them. The length of the CDR3 is 13 residues. CDR1 is SGHTA and CDR2 is FQGNSA in the germline V gene.

The gene calls are TRBV6-5 and TRBJ2-1; 11 bases fit TRBD2. CDR1 is MNHEY and CDR2 is SVGAGI in the germline V gene. The ends lost 7 bases at V and 6 bases at J; junction bases unmatched: 5. The CDR3 spans 14 residues. The CDR3 DNA is TGTGCCAGCAATCTAGCGGGGGGAAGCAATGAGCAGTTCTTC. Amino acids: CASNLAGGSNEQFF.

The chain is built from TRBV6-6 and TRBJ2-5; tentatively, D is TRBD2 (5 bases). Germline V gene data show CDR1 as MNHNY and CDR2 as SVGAGI (reference sequence). The ends were cut back, 4 bases at V and 1 base at J, with 10 bases in the middle. The CDR3 totals 14 residues. The CDR3, as DNA: TGTGCCAGCAGTTTCGCAAGCGGCCAAGAGACCCAGTACTTC. It is translated as CASSFASGQETQYF.

This clone was counted a single time. V gene TRBV19 combines with J gene TRBJ2-7, with 8 bases fitting TRBD1. Germline V gene sequence: CDR1 LNHDA, CDR2 SQIVND (reference sequence). The CDR3 loop spans 14 amino acids. V lost 4 bases and J lost 1; bases outside the gene matches: 3. CDR3 amino acids: CASSKTGVSYEQYF. CDR3 in DNA: TGTGCCAGTAGTAAGACAGGGGTATCCTACGAGCAGTACTTC.

The chain couples TRBV25-1 to TRBJ1-5; 8 bases map to TRBD1. Germline V gene sequence: CDR1 MGHDK, CDR2 SYGVNS. Trimming cost V 3 bases and J 6 bases; bases outside gene matches: 7. CDR3 length equals 15 residues. The chain's CDR3 is CASSDGNRGFQPQHF. CDR3 DNA: TGTGCCAGCAGTGACGGAAACAGGGGGTTTCAGCCCCAGCATTTT.

The V gene is TRBV9, the J gene TRBJ2-5; D call uncertain. The CDR3 is 14 amino acids. Trimming cost V 0 bases and J 2 bases, with 8 bases left between them. From germline, CDR1 is SGDLS and CDR2 YYNGEE. The CDR3 reads CASSVASRQETQYF. For the CDR3, the DNA is TGTGCCAGCAGCGTAGCATCCAGACAAGAGACCCAGTACTTC.

The chain recombines TRBV5-1 with TRBJ1-2, with 8 positions matching TRBD1. CDR1 is SGHRS and CDR2 is YFSETQ in the germline V gene. With 4 bases clipped from V and 10 bases from J, the junction kept 12 bases outside the gene matches. CDR3 size: 14 residues. The CDR3 sequence: CASSERTGLAVYTF. The DNA for the CDR3 is TGCGCCAGCAGCGAGCGGACAGGGCTGGCCGTCTACACCTTC.

This rearrangement joins TRBV5-1 to TRBJ2-7, with 7 bases that match TRBD2. CDR1 SGHRS and CDR2 YFSETQ come from the germline V gene. This CDR3 contains 14 residues. Trimming took 4 bases from V and 2 from J; bases not matched to a gene: 6. CDR3 DNA sequence: TGCGCCAGCAGCCCCTCAGCGGGACCCTACGAGCAGTACTTC. Translating gives CASSPSAGPYEQYF.

CDR3 nucleotide sequence: TGTGCCAGCAGCCCCAATGACAGGAGGAGAGCCGGCTACACCTTC. Translating gives CASSPNDRRRAGYTF. The chain joins TRBV9 to TRBJ1-2, with a tentative D call TRBD1 (6 bases). The CDR3 consists of 15 residues. Germline V gives CDR1 SGDLS, CDR2 YYNGEE. V dropped 4 bases and J dropped 8 bases, with 21 bases sitting between them.

This chain joins TRBV9 and TRBJ2-2; no firm D call. Germline-derived CDR1 and CDR2 are SGDLS and YYNGEE. Trimming shortened V by 0 bases and J by 5 bases, and 8 bases separated the two germline ends. The CDR3 spans 14 residues. The CDR3 loop reads CASSVATRTGELFF. CDR3 in DNA: TGTGCCAGCAGCGTAGCTACGAGGACCGGGGAGCTGTTTTTT.

This chain connects TRBV9 to TRBJ2-7; 9 bases match TRBD2. The CDR3 spans 15 residues. CDR1 and CDR2 (germline): SGDLS, YYNGEE. V lost 3 bases, J lost 2 bases, and 6 bases stayed unmatched. The chain's CDR3 is CASSASSGAAYEQYF. The CDR3 DNA is TGTGCCAGCAGCGCGTCTAGCGGGGCCGCCTACGAGCAGTACTTC. The complete variable domain, with remaining parts taken from reference TRBV9 and TRBJ2-7, reads DSGVTQTPKHLITATGQRVTLRCSPRSGDLSVYWYQQSLDQGLQFLIQYYNGEERAKGNILERFSAQQFPDLHSELNLSSLELGDSALYFCASSASSGAAYEQYFGPGTRLTVT.

This clone was observed once. The J gene is TRBJ2-4, the V gene TRBV4-3; 7 bases match TRBD1. V lost 0 bases, J lost 1 base, and 21 bases stayed unmatched. Germline CDR1 and CDR2: LGHNA and YSLEER. This CDR3 spans 22 amino acids. CDR3 protein: CASSQDYSLLVLRGPAKNIQYF. The CDR3 nucleotides read TGCGCCAGCAGCCAAGACTACAGCCTTCTAGTCTTAAGGGGGCCCGCCAAAAACATTCAGTACTTC.

The chain is built from TRBV7-3 and TRBJ2-7; 7 bases match TRBD1. The CDR3 contains 14 residues. V shed 5 bases and J 5 bases; nucleotides not matched to a gene: 9. Looked up from germline, CDR1 is SGHTA and CDR2 is FQGTGA. CDR3 sequence reads: CASSPDRVSNEQYF. The CDR3 DNA sequence: TGTGCCAGCAGCCCTGACAGGGTTTCGAACGAGCAGTACTTC.

The genes are TRBV19 and TRBJ2-3, with 11 bases lining up with TRBD2. The germline V gene encodes CDR1 LNHDA and CDR2 SQIVND (reference sequence). Trimming at V came to 5 bases and at J to 5 bases, leaving 6 bases not matched to a gene. The CDR3 length is 15 residues. CDR3 bases: TGTGCCAGTAGTGATAGCGGGGGGGGAGTAGATACGCAGTATTTT. This sequence encodes CASSDSGGGVDTQYF.

The chain combines TRBV7-3 with TRBJ1-1; D might be TRBD1 (6 bases). CDR3 length: 12 residues. V was clipped by 2 bases and J by 6 bases, with 7 bases between them. The germline V gene encodes CDR1 SGHTA and CDR2 FQGTGA. CDR3 loop: CASSLPGAEAFF. The CDR3 DNA sequence: TGTGCCAGCAGCTTACCAGGGGCTGAAGCTTTCTTT. The whole variable domain, remainder taken from reference TRBV7-3 and TRBJ1-1, is GAGVSQTPSNKVTEKGKYVELRCDPISGHTALYWYRQSLGQGPEFLIYFQGTGAADDSGLPNDRFFAVRPEGSVSTLKIQRTERGDSAVYLCASSLPGAEAFFGQGTRLTVV.

This clone was recorded a few times. The gene calls are TRBV14 and TRBJ2-1, with D possibly being TRBD2 (5 bases). The CDR3 contains 13 residues. V lost 2 bases to trimming and J lost 10 bases, with 12 bases between them. Germline-derived CDR1 and CDR2 are SGHDN and FVKESK. The CDR3 DNA is TGTGCCAGCAGCCAATTAGTGACGGGGGAGCAGTTCTTC. As protein: CASSQLVTGEQFF.

This clone is a singleton in its sample. This chain connects TRBV5-6 to TRBJ1-2; D may be TRBD1 (5 bases). Trimming left V 0 bases short and J 6 bases short, with 6 bases between. The CDR3 totals 12 residues. Germline V gives CDR1 SGHDT, CDR2 YYEEEE. The CDR3 nucleotides are TGTGCCAGCAGCTTGGTAGGGGATGGCTACACCTTC. This translates into CASSLVGDGYTF. Variable domain in full (rest from reference TRBV5-6 and TRBJ1-2): DAGVTQSPTHLIKTRGQQVTLRCSPKSGHDTVSWYQQALGQGPQFIFQYYEEEERQRGNFPDRFSGHQFPNYSSELNVNALLLGDSALYLCASSLVGDGYTFGSGTRLTVV.

V gene TRBV29-1 combines with J gene TRBJ1-1; D might be TRBD1 (5 bases). With 0 bases removed from V and 0 bases from J, the gap between germline ends came to 11 bases. CDR3 length equals 15 residues. Germline values: CDR1 SQVTM, CDR2 ANQGSEA. The CDR3 nucleotides read TGCAGCGTTGAAGAGGTTGGGGGGGTGAACACTGAAGCTTTCTTT. This gives the protein CSVEEVGGVNTEAFF.

This clone was seen just once. The chain uses TRBV19 and TRBJ2-7; D gene ambiguous. Germline-derived CDR1 and CDR2 are LNHDA and SQIVND (reference sequence). The CDR3 loop spans 14 amino acids. Trimming stripped 4 bases from V and 2 bases from J, with 12 bases between. Written as DNA, the CDR3 is TGTGCCAGTAGTACGGCGGCACATACCTACGAGCAGTACTTC. It translates to CASSTAAHTYEQYF.

The CDR3: CASSVVAGGGETQYF. CDR3 coding DNA: TGTGCCAGCAGCGTAGTTGCGGGGGGAGGGGAGACCCAGTACTTC. The chain recombines TRBV9 with TRBJ2-5; 8 nucleotides align to TRBD2. V dropped 0 bases and J dropped 5; count of bases not matched to a gene: 6. CDR3 length equals 15 residues. Germline assignment: CDR1 SGDLS and CDR2 YYNGEE.